Shown below are 25 T cell receptor beta chains from a single sample sequenced in a study of regulatory T cells in long-lasting Graves disease. Time point in this sample: newly diagnosed GD, antithyroid drugs for less than 3 months. Generation of the TCR library employed RNA extracted from PBMCs. Both iRepertoire HTBI primers and Arm-PCR of CDR3 regions were used to build the TCR beta libraries. TCRdb re-analysed the multiplex PCR reads in MiXCR, keeping a single row per CDR3 protein. The table has roughly 500,000 distinct CDR3 sequences, about 14% seen once; the top ten hold 8.5% to 10%. This same sample was also part of a study on T cells in Graves' hyperthyroidism and ophthalmopathy.

Material: peripheral blood mononuclear cells (PBMCs), obtained at new diagnosis, from a patient treated with antithyroid drugs. These TCRs come from a man aged 25-45 years with Graves disease.

J is TRBJ1-3 and V is TRBV9, with a weak D call TRBD1 (6 bases). The V gene lost 4 bases and the J gene lost 4 bases, with 12 bases spanning the gap. CDR3 length: 14 residues. Germline V gives CDR1 SGDLS, CDR2 YYNGEE. CDR3 in amino acids: CASSRKGQGNTIYF. Here the CDR3 DNA reads TGTGCCAGCAGCCGGAAGGGACAAGGAAACACCATATATTTT. The full variable domain, its missing parts supplied by reference TRBV9 and TRBJ1-3, is DSGVTQTPKHLITATGQRVTLRCSPRSGDLSVYWYQQSLDQGLQFLIQYYNGEERAKGNILERFSAQQFPDLHSELNLSSLELGDSALYFCASSRKGQGNTIYFGEGSWLTVV.

This clonotype has ten or more counts. The V and J genes are TRBV12-5 and TRBJ2-1; D is possibly TRBD2 (7 bases). Germline CDR1 reads LGHNT; CDR2 reads FRNRAP. The ends were cut back, 1 base at V and 7 bases at J, with 17 bases in the middle. The CDR3 has 16 residues. The CDR3 sequence: CASGLGRGGSSNEQFF. The CDR3, as DNA: TGTGCTAGTGGTTTGGGCAGGGGCGGGAGTTCTAATGAGCAGTTCTTC.

This clonotype was picked up a small number of times. This chain links TRBV4-2 with TRBJ2-3, with TRBD2 matching 9 bases. The CDR3 consists of 15 residues. Looked up from germline, CDR1 is LGHNA and CDR2 is YNFKEQ. V dropped 5 bases and J dropped 5; count of bases not matched to a gene: 8. The CDR3 protein is CASSEVAGVVDTQYF. The CDR3 nucleotides read TGTGCCAGCAGCGAAGTAGCGGGAGTGGTAGATACGCAGTATTTT.

Details on this clonotype: This may be a read error, as it is one base from a much larger clone. The CDR3 sequence is CAGSEIVAGQVRTEAFF. CDR3 coding DNA: TGTGCCGGCAGTGAAATAGTGGCGGGACAGGTGAGGACTGAAGCTTTCTTT. This chain joins TRBV6-2 or TRBV6-3 and TRBJ1-1; 8 bases match TRBD1. Germline lookup yields CDR1 MNHEY and CDR2 SVGEGT. The CDR3 spans 17 residues.

This clonotype was counted ten times or more. V and J are TRBV7-3 and TRBJ2-3; D ambiguous. Per the germline V gene, CDR1 is SGHTA and CDR2 is FQGTGA. The CDR3 is made up of 15 amino acids. Trimming took 0 bases from V and 4 from J, leaving 11 bases between them. The CDR3 spells CASSLTLQAPDTQYF. CDR3 bases: TGTGCCAGCAGCTTAACGCTCCAGGCCCCAGATACGCAGTATTTT.

This clonotype has at least ten counts. The chain employs TRBV7-9 and TRBJ1-2; 8 nucleotides line up with TRBD1. Germline V CDR1 and CDR2: SEHNR, FQNEAQ (reference sequence). The CDR3 is made up of 15 amino acids. The ends lost 8 bases at V and 6 bases at J; junction bases unmatched: 14. CDR3 bases: TGTGCCAGCTACCCAGGACAGGGTATTCCTCATGGCTACACCTTC. This codes for CASYPGQGIPHGYTF.

This clonotype was observed at least ten times. The rearrangement joins TRBV3-1 to TRBJ1-1, with D unresolved. The CDR3 extends over 13 amino acids. Germline CDR1 and CDR2: LGHDT and YNNKEL (reference sequence). V shed 5 bases and J shed 1 base, with 8 bases lying between them. The CDR3 DNA reads as TGTGCCAGCAGCAACAACGGGAACACTGAAGCTTTCTTT. Translated: CASSNNGNTEAFF.

V gene TRBV15 combines with J gene TRBJ1-6; 9 bases are shared with TRBD1. The CDR3 consists of 14 residues. Trimming cost V 2 bases and J 14 bases; bases outside gene matches: 7. Germline assignment: CDR1 LNHNV and CDR2 YYDKDF (reference sequence). The CDR3 is CATSRPRQGVTLHF. In nucleotides, the CDR3 is TGTGCCACCAGCAGACCTAGACAGGGGGTAACCCTCCACTTT.

This clonotype showed up just a few times. As the CDR3 is not closed by the conserved phenylalanine or tryptophan, this likely results from a read error. V is TRBV20-1 and J is TRBJ2-1; the D gene could be TRBD1 or TRBD2 (6 bases each). V lost 4 bases and J 4 bases, leaving 14 bases between the germline ends. The germline V gene has CDR1 DFQATT and CDR2 SNEGSKA (reference sequence). The CDR3 spans 14 residues. CDR3 protein: CSAKGGGNYNEQFL. The CDR3 coding sequence is TGCAGTGCTAAGGGGGGAGGAAATTACAATGAGCAGTTCCTC.

At least ten counts were recorded for this clonotype. Germline and junction disagree at one end, which may indicate a read error. The chain combines TRBV20-1 with TRBJ2-7, with 7 bases aligning to TRBD1. CDR3 length: 15 amino acids. Germline V gene sequence: CDR1 DFQATT, CDR2 SNEGSKA (reference sequence). Here the CDR3 DNA reads TGCAGTGCTGGAGACTTAGGACAGGTGGTTTACGAGCAGTACTTC. Translated, it gives CSAGDLGQVVYEQYF.

This clonotype turned up a few times. The chain joins TRBV5-1 to TRBJ2-7, with 14 positions matching TRBD2. Germline-derived CDR1 and CDR2 are SGHRS and YFSETQ. The V segment lost 0 bases and the J segment 6 bases; nucleotides outside the gene matches: 5. The CDR3 totals 16 residues. The CDR3 reads CASSLVGLAGVAEQYF. CDR3 coding DNA: TGCGCCAGCAGCTTGGTGGGACTAGCGGGAGTAGCCGAGCAGTACTTC.

This clonotype showed up many times. V usage is TRBV11-2 and J usage is TRBJ1-4, with no clear D. CDR1 and CDR2 from the germline V gene are SGHAT and FQNNGV. The CDR3 runs 15 residues. V gave up 2 bases and J gave up 12 bases, with 19 bases separating them. DNA of the CDR3: TGTGCCAGCAGCTTATCGGGTCTGCAAGCCACTGAACTGTTTTTT. Residues: CASSLSGLQATELFF.

This clonotype was picked up many times. The gene calls are TRBV27 and TRBJ1-1; unclear D gene. The length of the CDR3 is 17 residues. The germline V gene has CDR1 MNHEY and CDR2 SMNVEV (reference sequence). V gave up 5 bases and J gave up 1 base, with 20 bases separating them. This chain's CDR3 is CASSPRADGFSNTEAFF. For the CDR3, the DNA is TGTGCCAGCAGTCCGAGGGCCGACGGGTTCTCGAACACTGAAGCTTTCTTT.

This clonotype has more than one count but fewer than ten. The V call is TRBV30, the J call TRBJ2-3, with TRBD2 identical over 9 bases. With 5 bases clipped from V and 5 bases from J, the junction kept 8 bases outside the gene matches. This CDR3 comprises 14 residues. Germline CDR1 and CDR2: GTSNPN and SVGIG (reference sequence). The CDR3, as DNA: TGTGCCTGGGGAGCGGGGGGCAGGAAAGATACGCAGTATTTT. This gives the protein CAWGAGGRKDTQYF.

This clonotype was found a few times. The V gene is TRBV18, the J gene TRBJ1-5; 7 nucleotides agree with TRBD1. The V and J ends lost 6 bases and 0 bases, in that order; junction bases with no gene match: 11. The V gene's germline CDR1 is KGHSH and CDR2 LQKENI. The CDR3 is 17 amino acids. This chain's CDR3 is CASSPDVGQISNQPQHF. CDR3 coding DNA: TGTGCCAGCTCTCCTGATGTGGGACAGATTAGCAATCAGCCCCAGCATTTT.

The chain recombines TRBV6-2 or TRBV6-3 with TRBJ2-7, with D uncertain. The germline V gene encodes CDR1 MNHEY and CDR2 SVGEGT. The length of the CDR3 is 16 residues. Trimming stripped 0 bases from V and 0 bases from J, with 12 bases between. CDR3 in DNA: TGTGCCAGCAGTTACTCGAATGGGCAAGGCTCCTACGAGCAGTACTTC. Translated: CASSYSNGQGSYEQYF.

This clonotype came up many times. The chain couples TRBV6-5 to TRBJ2-7; 7 positions match TRBD2. The CDR3 has 14 amino acids. CDR1 MNHEY and CDR2 SVGAGI come from the germline V gene. V shed 0 bases, J shed 6 bases, and the junction held 5 bases outside the gene matches. The CDR3 loop reads CASSYSWGEGEQYF. The CDR3 coding sequence is TGTGCCAGCAGTTACTCGTGGGGGGAGGGCGAGCAGTACTTC.

This clonotype was recorded a few times. The gene calls are TRBV27 and TRBJ2-1, with 14 bases aligning to TRBD2. J was trimmed by 3 bases and V by 2 bases; bases with no gene match: 18. Germline CDR1 and CDR2: MNHEY and SMNVEV (reference sequence). The CDR3 sequence is 22 residues long. CDR3 region: CASSLVLFWGTSGRGDYNEQFF. The CDR3 DNA sequence: TGTGCCAGCAGTTTAGTACTCTTTTGGGGGACTAGCGGGAGAGGGGACTACAATGAGCAGTTCTTC.

This clonotype was counted at least ten times. CDR3 in DNA: TGTGCCAGCAGCATGGGGGAGGGGACCCAAGAGACCCAGTACTTC. This encodes CASSMGEGTQETQYF. The V gene is TRBV11-3, the J gene TRBJ2-5; 7 bases are a match to TRBD2. CDR1 and CDR2 from the germline V gene are SGHNT and YENEEA. Trimming removed 5 bases from V and 1 base from J; junction bases left unmatched: 7. This CDR3 spans 15 amino acids.

This clonotype was seen at least ten times. V and J are TRBV10-3 and TRBJ2-7, with 12 nucleotides matching TRBD1. CDR1 is ENHRY, CDR2 SYGVKD, per germline. This CDR3 has 15 residues. The V segment lost 10 bases and the J segment 4 bases; nucleotides outside the gene matches: 11. The CDR3 spells CATRTGTGGSYEQYF. The CDR3 DNA reads as TGTGCCACCCGAACCGGGACAGGGGGCTCTTACGAGCAGTACTTC.

This chain connects TRBV16 to TRBJ2-1, with TRBD2 identical over 7 bases. V gave up 0 bases and J gave up 7 bases; unmatched junction bases: 12. The germline V gene has CDR1 KGHSY and CDR2 FQNENV. This CDR3 is built from 17 residues. The CDR3: CASSQSRSGGRGNEQFF. The CDR3 DNA is TGTGCCAGCAGCCAATCGCGGTCGGGGGGACGGGGAAATGAGCAGTTCTTC.

The sample holds many counts of this clonotype. The gene calls are TRBV19 and TRBJ1-5; TRBD1 might be the D (5 bases). This CDR3 spans 18 amino acids. The germline V gene has CDR1 LNHDA and CDR2 SQIVND (reference sequence). Trimming stripped 1 base from V and 7 bases from J, with 23 bases between. The CDR3 DNA sequence: TGTGCCAGTAGTATAGTCGGTCTCTACCAAGGGACGTTGCAGCCCCAGCATTTT. It codes for CASSIVGLYQGTLQPQHF.

The table lists this clonotype with a few counts. The chain links TRBV3-1 to TRBJ1-2; a weak D match, TRBD1 (6 bases). This CDR3 has 14 amino acids. Trimming left V 4 bases short and J 8 bases short, with 17 bases between. The germline V gene encodes CDR1 LGHDT and CDR2 YNNKEL (reference sequence). CDR3 DNA: TGTGCCAGCAGCCCCGGCGGGGGGCCGCGAGGCTACACCTTC. Its translation is CASSPGGGPRGYTF. The complete variable domain, with remaining parts taken from reference TRBV3-1 and TRBJ1-2, reads DTAVSQTPKYLVTQMGNDKSIKCEQNLGHDTMYWYKQDSKKFLKIMFSYNNKELIINETVPNRFSPKSPDKAHLNLHINSLELGDSAVYFCASSPGGGPRGYTFGSGTRLTVV.

Ten or more counts support this clonotype. The chain has TRBV9 and TRBJ1-2; the D is unclear. Germline CDR1 is SGDLS and CDR2 is YYNGEE. V was pared by 3 bases and J by 0 bases, with 12 bases between. CDR3 length equals 15 residues. The CDR3 DNA is TGTGCCAGCAGCGCCATAAGGGATCCTAACTATGGCTACACCTTC. Protein product: CASSAIRDPNYGYTF.

The table lists this clonotype with many counts. This chain uses TRBV20-1 with TRBJ2-7; no reliable D call. V lost 7 bases to trimming and J lost 6 bases, with 16 bases between them. The CDR3 contains 12 residues. Per germline, CDR1 DFQATT and CDR2 SNEGSKA (reference sequence). The chain's CDR3 is CSVRPPGREQYF. CDR3 bases: TGCAGTGTGAGACCCCCTGGGCGCGAGCAGTACTTC.